This entry concerns a single TCR beta chain. The clone's antigen remains unknown. The input lacks base qualities; no much larger clone sits a single base away. CDR1 MDHEN and CDR2 SYDVKM are derived from the germline V gene. Between the V and J ends, shortened by 7 bases and 0 bases respectively, the junction contains 15 bases. There are 16 amino acids in the CDR3, from cysteine to phenylalanine inclusive. The entry retains the CDR3 DNA only, 48 bases that are in frame from base 1. Genomic DNA was extracted from sorted cells with the QIAGEN DNeasy Blood and Tissue Kit for TCRbeta CDR3 sequencing. Through immunoSEQ, high-throughput TCRbeta CDR3 sequencing was done commercially, including PCR amplification with internal controls and bias correction. The authors' pipeline ran thus. Unique productive TCRbeta sequences were defined by CDR3 nucleotide sequence where primers matched, otherwise by CDR3 amino acid sequence with Vbeta and Jbeta genes. To correct sorting error, sequences shared between sorted populations at a frequency ratio of 2:1 or less were removed; the rest were assigned to the higher population. Sequences were defined as donor-reactive when expanded at least 5-fold in CFSE-low cells versus unstimulated cells and present at a frequency of at least 0.01% in CFSE-low cells. Repertoire divergence was quantified by Jensen-Shannon divergence using the top 100 TCRbeta sequences ranked by frequency. For any sample with multiple sequencing runs, sorting error was corrected in each run separately before the runs were pooled. TCRdb re-hosts the immuneACCESS table, in-frame sequences only. Its copies lack some clones; in the studies checked, an unresolved V gene accounts for under half of them, and the cause for the rest is not known. D and trimming were read from the DNA, whereas the V and J calls and clone size are those reported in that table. Within this sample are tens of thousands of clones, with 93% of them counted one time only. The ten largest clonotypes hold about 1.5% of the sample.

The data were taken from a study of Tregs in tolerant kidney transplant recipients (dated by TCRdb to between 2018 and 2021). Turning to the overall study: The study used TCRbeta sequencing to identify donor-specific regulatory T cells before combined kidney and bone marrow transplantation, then tracked those cells after transplant.

Related donors were used in the transplants with nonmyeloablative bone marrow transplantation, and mixed chimerism was transient in the human trials. Thawed PBMCs were FACS-sorted into unstimulated Tregs (CD4+CD25+CD127-), CD4+ non-Tregs (CD4+CD25-), CD4 cells and CD8 cells. Several combined kidney and bone marrow transplant recipients from the ITN036ST trial were included as patients, and samples were available only from these trial subjects. Healthy control blood was processed by Ficoll density gradient to PBMCs and cryopreserved; patient PBMCs were collected before and after transplant. Overall study outcomes, separate from this receptor: For some patients, the PCR primers changed as time went on, which meant samples from those patients could not be compared with one another at the nucleotide level. Although technical replication error seemed to be minimal, the question of biological reproducibility was not addressed directly. Because the study included only a small number of patients, the results must be confirmed in larger populations and under other immunosuppression protocols. Donor-specific Treg expansion was found to exceed global Treg expansion in tolerant patients, suggesting antigen-driven rather than nonspecific expansion. Expanding Tregs with activated donor B cells appeared to identify the most biologically relevant and donor-specific TCRbeta repertoire.

The V gene is TRBV28 and the J gene is TRBJ2-2, and possibly TRBD2, on 5 matching bases. Sequenced material: CD4+ T cells from blood (PBMCs), taken 12 months after the transplant. The clonotype comes from a human patient who received a combined kidney and bone marrow transplant. In patients who had a transplant, some T cells may come from the graft donor. The base sequence is TGTGCCAGCAAGGGAATTCTCGGGGCGAACACCGGGGAGCTGTTTTTT. Its translation is CASKGILGANTGELFF.